The 8 T cell receptor beta chains given below trace back to one sample, sequenced in a study of CD8 T cells in Susac syndrome. With random hexamers, reverse transcription was performed on about 0.5 to 1 ug of RNA. TCRdb analysed the immunoSEQ multiplex PCR reads with MiXCR anew, one entry per CDR3 protein. The top ten hold about 0.52% of the sample, which has over 65,000 distinct CDR3 sequences, approximately 94% seen once. Sample: CD4+ T cells from PBMCs. These receptors were collected from a human donor with Susac syndrome.

The chain joins TRBV7-9 to TRBJ2-5; TRBD2 matches at 15 bases. Germline assignment: CDR1 SEHNR and CDR2 FQNEAQ (reference sequence). The CDR3 consists of 16 residues. The junction had 6 bases not matched to a gene; V was cut back by 5 bases and J by 5 bases. DNA for the CDR3: TGTGCCAGCAGCACCGGACTAGCGGGGGGGCCTGAGACCCAGTACTTC. Residues: CASSTGLAGGPETQYF. Full variable domain (remainder filled in from reference TRBV7-9 and TRBJ2-5): DTGVSQNPRHKITKRGQNVTFRCDPISEHNRLYWYRQTLGQGPEFLTYFQNEAQLEKSRLLSDRFSAERPKGSFSTLEIQRTEQGDSAMYLCASSTGLAGGPETQYFGPGTRLLVL.

The J gene is TRBJ2-3, the V gene TRBV29-1; maybe TRBD2 (5 bases). Germline values: CDR1 SQVTM, CDR2 ANQGSEA. Trimming stripped 5 bases from V and 4 bases from J, with 19 bases between. The CDR3 loop spans 15 amino acids. CDR3 in amino acids: CSVPREGNIADTQYF. DNA of the CDR3: TGCAGCGTTCCACGGGAAGGGAATATCGCAGATACGCAGTATTTT.

This clonotype was counted once. V usage is TRBV11-3 and J usage is TRBJ1-1, with D uncertain. The V and J ends lost 1 base and 5 bases respectively, with 8 bases between them. This CDR3 has 13 residues. The germline V gene encodes CDR1 SGHNT and CDR2 YENEEA. The CDR3 DNA reads as TGTGCCAGCAGCTTAGTGGGCGATACTGAAGCTTTCTTT. As protein: CASSLVGDTEAFF.

The rearrangement uses TRBV30 and TRBJ2-7, with 9 bases fitting TRBD1. The CDR3 totals 15 residues. The germline CDR1 and CDR2 sequences are GTSNPN and SVGIG (reference sequence). Trimming took 0 bases from V and 0 from J; bases not matched to a gene: 3. In nucleotides, the CDR3 is TGTGCCTGGAGTGTGGGGACAGGGCTCTCCTACGAGCAGTACTTC. Protein sequence: CAWSVGTGLSYEQYF.

V usage is TRBV6-5 and J usage is TRBJ1-1, with 8 bases matching TRBD1. This CDR3 is 12 amino acids long. The trim removed 8 bases at V and 4 bases at J, leaving 3 bases unmatched. Germline CDR1 is MNHEY and CDR2 is SVGAGI. The CDR3 is CASETGGTEAFF. CDR3 sequence (DNA): TGTGCCAGCGAAACAGGGGGCACTGAAGCTTTCTTT.

The rearrangement joins TRBV7-9 to TRBJ2-2; D is ambiguous. The germline CDR1 and CDR2 sequences are SEHNR and FQNEAQ (reference sequence). Between the trimmed V and J ends, which lost 1 base and 4 bases, there was a span of 10 bases. The CDR3 is 15 amino acids. CDR3 region: CASSLVRQITGELFF. The CDR3 DNA is TGTGCCAGCAGCTTAGTACGGCAAATCACCGGGGAGCTGTTTTTT. Supplemented by reference TRBV7-9 and TRBJ2-2, the full variable domain reads DTGVSQNPRHKITKRGQNVTFRCDPISEHNRLYWYRQTLGQGPEFLTYFQNEAQLEKSRLLSDRFSAERPKGSFSTLEIQRTEQGDSAMYLCASSLVRQITGELFFGEGSRLTVL.

The gene calls are TRBV20-1 and TRBJ2-3; TRBD1 or TRBD2 may be the D gene (5 bases each). The CDR3 runs 14 residues. The V end was cut by 1 base, the J end by 2 bases, with 10 bases between. Germline values: CDR1 DFQATT, CDR2 SNEGSKA (reference sequence). CDR3 sequence (DNA): TGCAGTGCTAGAGGAACGGGGCCCACAGATACGCAGTATTTT. It yields the protein CSARGTGPTDTQYF.

A few counts support this clonotype. The chain employs TRBV11-2 and TRBJ2-2; D is undetermined. CDR3 length equals 13 residues. V was pared by 9 bases and J by 1 base, with 9 bases between. Germline-derived CDR1 and CDR2 are SGHAT and FQNNGV. CDR3 sequence: CASGLVNTGELFF. Here the CDR3 DNA reads TGTGCCAGTGGGCTCGTGAACACCGGGGAGCTGTTTTTT.